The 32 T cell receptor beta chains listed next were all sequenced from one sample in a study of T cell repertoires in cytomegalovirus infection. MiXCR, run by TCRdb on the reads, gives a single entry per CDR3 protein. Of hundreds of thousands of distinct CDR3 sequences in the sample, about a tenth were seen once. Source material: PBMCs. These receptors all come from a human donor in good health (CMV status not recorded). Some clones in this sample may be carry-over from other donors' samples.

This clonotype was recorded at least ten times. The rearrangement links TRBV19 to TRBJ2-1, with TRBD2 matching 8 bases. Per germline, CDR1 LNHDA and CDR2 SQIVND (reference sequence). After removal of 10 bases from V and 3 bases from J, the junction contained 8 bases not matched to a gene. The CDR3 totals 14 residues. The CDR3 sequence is CATRRGGLYNEQFF. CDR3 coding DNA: TGTGCCACGCGGCGCGGGGGGCTCTACAATGAGCAGTTCTTC. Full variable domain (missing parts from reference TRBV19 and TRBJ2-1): DGGITQSPKYLFRKEGQNVTLSCEQNLNHDAMYWYRQDPGQGLRLIYYSQIVNDFQKGDIAEGYSVSREKKESFPLTVTSAQKNPTAFYLCATRRGGLYNEQFFGPGTRLTVL.

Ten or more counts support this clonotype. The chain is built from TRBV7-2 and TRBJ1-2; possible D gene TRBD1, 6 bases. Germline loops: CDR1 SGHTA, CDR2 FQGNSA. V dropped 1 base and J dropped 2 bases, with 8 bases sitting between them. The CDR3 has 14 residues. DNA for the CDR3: TGTGCCAGCAGCTTAGGAGGGGGGAACTATGGCTACACCTTC. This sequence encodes CASSLGGGNYGYTF.

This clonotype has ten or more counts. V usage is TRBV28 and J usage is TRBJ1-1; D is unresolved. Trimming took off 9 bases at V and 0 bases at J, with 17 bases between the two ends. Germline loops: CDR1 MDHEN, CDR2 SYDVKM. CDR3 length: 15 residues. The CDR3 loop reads CASPGRAPLNTEAFF. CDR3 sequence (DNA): TGTGCCAGTCCGGGTCGAGCCCCCCTGAACACTGAAGCTTTCTTT.

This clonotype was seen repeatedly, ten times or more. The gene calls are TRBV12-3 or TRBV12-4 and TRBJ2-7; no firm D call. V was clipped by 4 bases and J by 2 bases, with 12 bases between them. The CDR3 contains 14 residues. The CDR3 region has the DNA TGTGCCAGCAGTTCCCACCGGAACACCTACGAGCAGTACTTC. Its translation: CASSSHRNTYEQYF.

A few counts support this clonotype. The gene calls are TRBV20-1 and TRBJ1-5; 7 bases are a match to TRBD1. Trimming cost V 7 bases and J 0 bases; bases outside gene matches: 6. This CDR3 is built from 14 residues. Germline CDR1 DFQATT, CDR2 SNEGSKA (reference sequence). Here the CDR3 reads CSVRTGLSNQPQHF. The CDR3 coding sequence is TGCAGTGTAAGGACAGGTCTTAGCAATCAGCCCCAGCATTTT.

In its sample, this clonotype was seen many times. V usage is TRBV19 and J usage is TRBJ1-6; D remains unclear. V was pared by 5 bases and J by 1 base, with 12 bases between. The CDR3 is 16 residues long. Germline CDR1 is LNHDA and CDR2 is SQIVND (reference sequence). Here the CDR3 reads CASSPDAASYNSPLHF. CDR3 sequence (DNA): TGTGCCAGTAGTCCGGACGCCGCTTCCTATAATTCACCCCTCCACTTT.

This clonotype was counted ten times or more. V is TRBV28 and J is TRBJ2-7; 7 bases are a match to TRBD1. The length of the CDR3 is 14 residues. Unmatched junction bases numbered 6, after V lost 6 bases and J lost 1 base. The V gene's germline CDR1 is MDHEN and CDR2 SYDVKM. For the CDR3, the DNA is TGTGCCAGCAGGACCAGGGGGTGGTCCTACGAGCAGTACGTC. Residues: CASRTRGWSYEQYV.

The CDR3 coding sequence is TGCAGTGCAGGACTAGCGGGGTACAATGAGCAGTTCTTC. Translation: CSAGLAGYNEQFF. The chain is built from TRBV20-1 and TRBJ2-1; 12 bases are a match to TRBD2. This CDR3 region has 13 residues. V shed 6 bases and J 4 bases; nucleotides not matched to a gene: 1. Germline-derived CDR1 and CDR2 are DFQATT and SNEGSKA (reference sequence).

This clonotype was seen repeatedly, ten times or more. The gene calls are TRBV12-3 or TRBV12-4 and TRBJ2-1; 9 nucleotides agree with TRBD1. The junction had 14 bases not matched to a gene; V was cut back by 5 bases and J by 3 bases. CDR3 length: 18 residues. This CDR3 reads CASSPTALTGGFYNEQFF. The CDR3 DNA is TGTGCCAGCAGTCCGACGGCCTTAACAGGGGGCTTCTACAATGAGCAGTTCTTC.

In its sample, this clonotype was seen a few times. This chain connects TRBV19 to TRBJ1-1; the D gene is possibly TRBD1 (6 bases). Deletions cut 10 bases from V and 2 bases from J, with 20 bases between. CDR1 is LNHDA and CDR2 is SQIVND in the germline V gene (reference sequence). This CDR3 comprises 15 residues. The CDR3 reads CATKKAGALNTEAFF. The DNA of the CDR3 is TGTGCCACGAAGAAAGCGGGGGCCCTCAACACTGAAGCTTTCTTT. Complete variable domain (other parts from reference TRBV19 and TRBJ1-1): DGGITQSPKYLFRKEGQNVTLSCEQNLNHDAMYWYRQDPGQGLRLIYYSQIVNDFQKGDIAEGYSVSREKKESFPLTVTSAQKNPTAFYLCATKKAGALNTEAFFGQGTRLTVV.

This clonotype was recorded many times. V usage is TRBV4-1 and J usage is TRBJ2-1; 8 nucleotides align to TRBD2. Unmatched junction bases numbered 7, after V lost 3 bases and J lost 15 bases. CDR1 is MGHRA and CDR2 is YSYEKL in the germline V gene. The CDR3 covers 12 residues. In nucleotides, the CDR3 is TGCGCCAGCAGCCATCTAGCGGGTGCCCGGTTCTTC. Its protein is CASSHLAGARFF.

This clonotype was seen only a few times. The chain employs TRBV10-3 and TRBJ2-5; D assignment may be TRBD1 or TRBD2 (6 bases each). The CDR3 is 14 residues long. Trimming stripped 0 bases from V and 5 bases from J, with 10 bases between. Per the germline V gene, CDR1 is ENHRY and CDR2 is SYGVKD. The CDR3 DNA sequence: TGTGCCATCAGTGAGTCGAGGGGGGCGGAGACCCAGTACTTC. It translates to CAISESRGAETQYF.

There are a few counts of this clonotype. The CDR3 is CASSDPRTGRDTQYF. CDR3 bases: TGTGCCAGCAGTGATCCTCGGACAGGGAGGGATACGCAGTATTTT. The chain carries TRBV25-1 and TRBJ2-3, with 8 bases identical to TRBD1. V lost 3 bases and J lost 6; bases outside the gene matches: 8. Germline V gene sequence: CDR1 MGHDK, CDR2 SYGVNS. The CDR3 has 15 residues.

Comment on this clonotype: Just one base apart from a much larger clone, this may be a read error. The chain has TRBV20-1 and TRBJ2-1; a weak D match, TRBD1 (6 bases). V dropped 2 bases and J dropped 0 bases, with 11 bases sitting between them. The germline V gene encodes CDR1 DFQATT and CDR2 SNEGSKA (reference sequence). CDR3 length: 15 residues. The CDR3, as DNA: TGCAGTGCTAGAAAACAGGGAAACTCCTACAATGAGCAGTTCTTC. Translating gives CSARKQGNSYNEQFF.

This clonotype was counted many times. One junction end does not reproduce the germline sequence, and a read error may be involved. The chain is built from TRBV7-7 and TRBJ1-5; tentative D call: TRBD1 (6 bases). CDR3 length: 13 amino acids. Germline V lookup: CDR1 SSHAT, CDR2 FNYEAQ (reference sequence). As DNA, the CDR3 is TGTGCTAGCAGCCGGGACATTGATCAGCCCCAGCATTTT. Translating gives CASSRDIDQPQHF.

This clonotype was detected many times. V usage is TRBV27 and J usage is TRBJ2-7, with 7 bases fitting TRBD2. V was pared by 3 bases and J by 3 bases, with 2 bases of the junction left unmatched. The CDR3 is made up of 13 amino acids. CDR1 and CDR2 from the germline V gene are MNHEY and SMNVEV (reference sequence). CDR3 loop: CASSLGRDYEQYF. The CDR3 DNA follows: TGTGCCAGCAGTTTGGGGAGGGACTACGAGCAGTACTTC.

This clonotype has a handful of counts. Here the CDR3 reads CASSFRRGLHEQFF. As DNA, the CDR3 is TGTGCCAGCAGTTTTAGGAGGGGTTTGCATGAGCAGTTCTTC. V gene TRBV28 combines with J gene TRBJ2-1; D is possibly TRBD2 (6 bases). The CDR3 runs 14 residues. The V end was cut by 3 bases, the J end by 8 bases, with 14 bases between. Germline values: CDR1 MDHEN, CDR2 SYDVKM.

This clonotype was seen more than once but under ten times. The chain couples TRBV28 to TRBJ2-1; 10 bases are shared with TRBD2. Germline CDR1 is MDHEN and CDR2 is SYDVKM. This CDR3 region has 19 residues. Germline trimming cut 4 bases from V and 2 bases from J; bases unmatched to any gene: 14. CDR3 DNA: TGTGCCAGCAGTTACGAAGCGGGGGGGACCGAACGTACCTACAATGAGCAGTTCTTC. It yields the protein CASSYEAGGTERTYNEQFF.

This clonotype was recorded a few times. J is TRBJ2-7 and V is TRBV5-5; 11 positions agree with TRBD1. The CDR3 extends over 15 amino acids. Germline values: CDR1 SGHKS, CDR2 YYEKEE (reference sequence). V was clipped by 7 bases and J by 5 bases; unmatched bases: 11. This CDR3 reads CASVPRTGGINEQYF. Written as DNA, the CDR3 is TGTGCCAGCGTTCCAAGGACAGGGGGCATCAACGAGCAGTACTTC.

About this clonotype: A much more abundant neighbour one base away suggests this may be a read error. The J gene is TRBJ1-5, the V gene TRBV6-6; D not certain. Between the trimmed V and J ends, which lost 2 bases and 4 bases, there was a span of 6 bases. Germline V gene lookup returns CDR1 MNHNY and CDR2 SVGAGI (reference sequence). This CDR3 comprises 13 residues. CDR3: CASSYRENQPQHF. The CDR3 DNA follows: TGTGCCAGCAGTTACAGGGAAAATCAGCCCCAGCATTTT.

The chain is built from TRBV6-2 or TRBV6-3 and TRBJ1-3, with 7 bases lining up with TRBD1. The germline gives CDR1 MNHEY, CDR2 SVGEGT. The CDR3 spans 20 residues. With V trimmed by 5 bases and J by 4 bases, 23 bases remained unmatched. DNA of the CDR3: TGTGCCAGCAGTGCGATTCCGGGACAGAAGTCTCCCATCGGCGGAAACACCATATATTTT. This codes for CASSAIPGQKSPIGGNTIYF.

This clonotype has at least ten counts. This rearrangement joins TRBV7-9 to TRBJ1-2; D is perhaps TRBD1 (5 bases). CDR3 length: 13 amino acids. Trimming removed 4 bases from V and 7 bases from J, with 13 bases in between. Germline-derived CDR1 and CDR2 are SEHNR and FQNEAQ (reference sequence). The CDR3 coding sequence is TGTGCCAGCAGCTCTCAATCGGGGGGTGGCTACACCTTC. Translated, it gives CASSSQSGGGYTF.

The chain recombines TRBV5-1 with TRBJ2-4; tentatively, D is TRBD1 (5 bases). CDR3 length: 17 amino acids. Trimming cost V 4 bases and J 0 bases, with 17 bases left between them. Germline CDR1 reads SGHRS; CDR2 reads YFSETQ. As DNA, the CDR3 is TGCGCCAGCAGCCCTCGGGCGGACATAGGAGCCAAAAACATTCAGTACTTC. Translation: CASSPRADIGAKNIQYF.

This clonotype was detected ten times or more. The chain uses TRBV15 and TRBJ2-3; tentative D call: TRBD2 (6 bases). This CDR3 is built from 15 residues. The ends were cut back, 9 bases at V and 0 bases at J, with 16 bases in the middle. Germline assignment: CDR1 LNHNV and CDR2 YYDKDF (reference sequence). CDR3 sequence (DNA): TGTGCCACTAATCGTCTAGCGCCCAGCACAGATACGCAGTATTTT. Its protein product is CATNRLAPSTDTQYF.

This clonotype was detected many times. The CDR3: CASSYSGGGYNEQFF. The CDR3 DNA sequence: TGTGCCAGCAGTTACTCTGGCGGGGGGTACAATGAGCAGTTCTTC. The chain couples TRBV6-2 or TRBV6-3 to TRBJ2-1, with 8 bases lining up with TRBD2. The CDR3 has 15 amino acids. V lost 0 bases to trimming and J lost 4 bases; unmatched junction nucleotides: 2. The germline CDR1 and CDR2 sequences are MNHEY and SVGEGT.

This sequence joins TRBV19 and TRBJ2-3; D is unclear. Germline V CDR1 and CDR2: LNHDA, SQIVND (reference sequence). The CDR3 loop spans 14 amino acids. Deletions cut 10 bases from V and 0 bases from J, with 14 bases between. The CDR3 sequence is CATGQAPSTDTQYF. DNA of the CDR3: TGTGCCACGGGCCAAGCACCAAGCACAGATACGCAGTATTTT.

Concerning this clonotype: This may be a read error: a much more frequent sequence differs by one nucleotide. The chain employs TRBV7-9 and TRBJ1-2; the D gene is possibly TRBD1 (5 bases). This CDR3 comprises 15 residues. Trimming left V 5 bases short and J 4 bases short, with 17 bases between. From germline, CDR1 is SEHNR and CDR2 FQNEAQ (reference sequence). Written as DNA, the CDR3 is TGTGCCAGCAGCCCCCAGGTGGGACCTGGCTATGGCTACACCTTC. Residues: CASSPQVGPGYGYTF.

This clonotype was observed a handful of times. CDR3 DNA sequence: TGCAGCGTCGCAAAAGCGGGGGTCCGGGAGACCCAGTACTTC. Residues: CSVAKAGVRETQYF. The chain combines TRBV29-1 with TRBJ2-5, with 8 bases fitting TRBD2. V trimming: 6 bases; J trimming: 5 bases; junction bases outside the gene matches: 11. Germline V lookup: CDR1 SQVTM, CDR2 ANQGSEA. The CDR3 extends over 14 amino acids.

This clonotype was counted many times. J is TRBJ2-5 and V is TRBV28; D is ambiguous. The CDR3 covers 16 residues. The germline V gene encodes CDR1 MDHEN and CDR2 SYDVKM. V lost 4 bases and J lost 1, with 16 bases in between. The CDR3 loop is CASSSRRSSLQETQYF. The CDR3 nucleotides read TGTGCCAGCAGTTCCCGACGGAGTAGCCTCCAAGAGACCCAGTACTTC.

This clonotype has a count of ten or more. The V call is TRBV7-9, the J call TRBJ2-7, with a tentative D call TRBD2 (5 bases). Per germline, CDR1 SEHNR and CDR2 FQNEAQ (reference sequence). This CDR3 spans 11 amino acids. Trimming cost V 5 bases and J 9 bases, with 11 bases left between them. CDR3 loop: CASSKVAGQYF. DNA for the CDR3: TGTGCCAGCAGCAAGGTTGCGGGGCAGTACTTC.

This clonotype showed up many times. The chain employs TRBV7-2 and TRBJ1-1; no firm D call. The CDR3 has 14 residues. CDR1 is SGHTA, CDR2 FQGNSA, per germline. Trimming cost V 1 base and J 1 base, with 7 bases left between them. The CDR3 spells CASSLGGSNTEAFF. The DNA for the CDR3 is TGTGCCAGCAGCTTAGGCGGTTCGAACACTGAAGCTTTCTTT.

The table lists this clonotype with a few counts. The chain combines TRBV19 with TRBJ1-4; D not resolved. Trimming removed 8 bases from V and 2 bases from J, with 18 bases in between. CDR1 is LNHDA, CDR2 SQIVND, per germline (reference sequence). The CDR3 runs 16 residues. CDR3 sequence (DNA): TGTGCCAGTTCCCCTGTAGGGCCGTCGACTAATGAAAAACTGTTTTTT. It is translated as CASSPVGPSTNEKLFF.